One and the same sample provided the 13 T cell receptor beta chains below, sequenced in a study of identifying expanded T cells in peripheral blood (dated by TCRdb to the late 2010s). Libraries were constructed by the immunoSEQ multiplex PCR assay. Here the immuneACCESS table is served through TCRdb, limited to in-frame sequences with V and J called. Missing clones are a known gap in these copies; in checked studies unresolved V genes cover under half, and the rest lacks a known reason. This sample gives around 120,000 clones in total; approximately 90% of them show up just once. The ten largest account for about 17% of the sample. Sequenced sample: blood. Receptors were obtained from a person aged 18 to 69 in good health.

This clone was counted a few times. As DNA, the CDR3 is TGTGCCAGCAGCCCCGGGACAGGGGTTACTGAGCAGTTCTTC. Translation: CASSPGTGVTEQFF. This chain uses TRBV11-3 with TRBJ2-1, with 10 bases lining up with TRBD1. Germline V gene data show CDR1 as SGHNT and CDR2 as YENEEA. Trimming removed 5 bases from V and 9 bases from J; junction bases left unmatched: 7. The CDR3 length is 14 residues.

The chain has TRBV5-4 and TRBJ2-3; unclear D gene. V shed 3 bases and J shed 2 bases, with 7 bases lying between them. The CDR3 sequence is 13 residues long. Per the germline V gene, CDR1 is SGHNT and CDR2 is YYREEE (reference sequence). The CDR3 DNA reads as TGTGCCAGCAGCTCCGATTCCACAGATACGCAGTATTTT. It translates to CASSSDSTDTQYF.

The gene calls are TRBV5-1 and TRBJ2-7, with 10 nucleotides matching TRBD2. This CDR3 contains 14 residues. V lost 4 bases to trimming and J lost 2 bases; unmatched junction nucleotides: 3. In germline, CDR1 is SGHRS, CDR2 YFSETQ. This chain's CDR3 is CASSGTSGTYEQYF. Written as DNA, the CDR3 is TGCGCCAGCAGCGGAACTAGCGGGACCTACGAGCAGTACTTC.

Concerning this clone itself: It differs at one base from a far larger clone, so likely a read error. The chain uses TRBV14 and TRBJ2-7, with D perhaps matching TRBD1 (5 bases). Per the germline V gene, CDR1 is SGHDN and CDR2 is FVKESK. The CDR3 totals 12 residues. V was clipped by 6 bases and J by 8 bases, with 14 bases between them. The CDR3 coding sequence is TGTGCCAGCAGTCAAACCAGGGTCAAGCAGTACTTC. Translation: CASSQTRVKQYF.

The chain couples TRBV7-9 to TRBJ1-5; no clear D gene. The germline gives CDR1 SEHNR, CDR2 FQNEAQ (reference sequence). The CDR3 spans 11 residues. V lost 5 bases to trimming and J lost 4 bases, with 3 bases between them. The CDR3 coding sequence is TGTGCCAGCAGCCCAAATCAGCCCCAGCATTTT. Its translation: CASSPNQPQHF.

This clone was seen just once. The rearrangement joins TRBV27 to TRBJ2-6; TRBD1 might be the D (6 bases). The germline V gene has CDR1 MNHEY and CDR2 SMNVEV (reference sequence). Trimming removed 6 bases from V and 2 bases from J, with 11 bases in between. The CDR3 has 15 amino acids. CDR3 nucleotides: TGTGCCAGCAGCAAACAGGGAGCTGGGGCCAACGTCCTGACTTTC. This sequence encodes CASSKQGAGANVLTF. Variable domain in full (rest from reference TRBV27 and TRBJ2-6): EAQVTQNPRYLITVTGKKLTVTCSQNMNHEYMSWYRQDPGLGLRQIYYSMNVEVTDKGDVPEGYKVSRKEKRNFPLILESPSPNQTSLYFCASSKQGAGANVLTFGAGSRLTVL.

The sample holds one count of this clone. The chain carries TRBV7-9 and TRBJ1-6; tentatively, D is TRBD1 (6 bases). CDR3 length: 14 amino acids. The ends were cut back, 6 bases at V and 12 bases at J, with 18 bases in the middle. Per germline, CDR1 SEHNR and CDR2 FQNEAQ (reference sequence). The CDR3 DNA reads as TGTGCCAGCAGTAAAAATCAGGGGTCCGGACCCCTCCACTTT. Its translation: CASSKNQGSGPLHF.

In this sample, this clone turned up once. The chain recombines TRBV7-2 with TRBJ2-6, with 7 bases lining up with TRBD2. Germline V gene lookup returns CDR1 SGHTA and CDR2 FQGNSA. The V segment lost 0 bases and the J segment 0 bases; nucleotides outside the gene matches: 5. The CDR3 extends over 18 amino acids. CDR3 sequence reads: CASSLALAASSGANVLTF. The CDR3 region has the DNA TGTGCCAGCAGCTTAGCGCTAGCGGCCTCCTCTGGGGCCAACGTCCTGACTTTC.

This clone was seen a few times. V is TRBV20-1 and J is TRBJ1-1; D not resolved. This CDR3 has 11 residues. V was shortened by 4 bases and J by 10 bases, with 13 bases between the two germline ends. Per the germline V gene, CDR1 is DFQATT and CDR2 is SNEGSKA (reference sequence). CDR3 DNA: TGCAGTGCTACGTCCGGGAGAGTAGCTTTCTTT. Encoded protein: CSATSGRVAFF.

The chain recombines TRBV4-3 with TRBJ1-5; no reliable D call. The V end was cut by 1 base, the J end by 5 bases, with 6 bases between. The germline CDR1 and CDR2 sequences are LGHNA and YSLEER. CDR3 length: 13 residues. The CDR3 nucleotides are TGCGCCAGCAGCCAAGTACTCTATCAGCCCCAGCATTTT. Translating it yields CASSQVLYQPQHF.

The chain recombines TRBV6-6 with TRBJ1-2; 7 bases agree with TRBD1. Germline V gene sequence: CDR1 MNHNY, CDR2 SVGAGI (reference sequence). V was clipped by 6 bases and J by 4 bases; unmatched bases: 5. This CDR3 has 13 residues. The CDR3, as DNA: TGTGCCAGCAGCCCGGGACAGCTCTATGGCTACACCTTC. Its protein is CASSPGQLYGYTF.

This sequence joins TRBV5-6 and TRBJ2-7, with D unresolved. CDR1 is SGHDT, CDR2 YYEEEE, per germline. Trimming cost V 4 bases and J 0 bases, with 11 bases left between them. There are 14 residues in the CDR3. CDR3 amino acids: CASSHSESSYEQYF. The CDR3, as DNA: TGTGCCAGCAGCCACTCCGAGAGCTCCTACGAGCAGTACTTC.

The V and J genes are TRBV7-9 and TRBJ1-4; D is ambiguous. This CDR3 is 15 amino acids long. With 4 bases removed from V and 4 bases from J, the gap between germline ends came to 13 bases. The germline CDR1 and CDR2 sequences are SEHNR and FQNEAQ (reference sequence). The CDR3 sequence is CASSSTTTSNEKLFF. The CDR3, as DNA: TGTGCCAGCAGCTCCACCACGACAAGTAATGAAAAACTGTTTTTT.